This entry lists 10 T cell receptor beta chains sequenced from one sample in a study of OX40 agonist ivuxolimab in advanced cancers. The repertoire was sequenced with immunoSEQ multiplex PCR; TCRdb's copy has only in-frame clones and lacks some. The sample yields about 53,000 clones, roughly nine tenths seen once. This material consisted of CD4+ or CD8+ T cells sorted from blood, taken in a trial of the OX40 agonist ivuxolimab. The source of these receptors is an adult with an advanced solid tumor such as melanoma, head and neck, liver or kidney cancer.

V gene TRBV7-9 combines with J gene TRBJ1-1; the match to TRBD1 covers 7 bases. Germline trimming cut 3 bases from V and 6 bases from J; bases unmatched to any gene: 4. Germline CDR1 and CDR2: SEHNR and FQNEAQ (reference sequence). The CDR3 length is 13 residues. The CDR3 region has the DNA TGTGCCAGCAGCTTCTTAGGGACAGCTGAAGCTTTCTTT. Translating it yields CASSFLGTAEAFF.

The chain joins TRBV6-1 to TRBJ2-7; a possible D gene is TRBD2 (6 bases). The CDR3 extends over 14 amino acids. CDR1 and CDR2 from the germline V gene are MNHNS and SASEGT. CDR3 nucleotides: TGTGCGCCCTGTGGGCGGGACCTCTCCTACGAGCAGTACTTC. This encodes CAPCGRDLSYEQYF.

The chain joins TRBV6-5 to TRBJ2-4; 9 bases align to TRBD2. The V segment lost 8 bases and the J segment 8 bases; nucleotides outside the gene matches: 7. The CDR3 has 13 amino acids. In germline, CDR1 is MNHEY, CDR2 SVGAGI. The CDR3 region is CASGRGGWDIQYF. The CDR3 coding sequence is TGTGCCAGCGGGCGGGGGGGCTGGGACATTCAGTACTTC.

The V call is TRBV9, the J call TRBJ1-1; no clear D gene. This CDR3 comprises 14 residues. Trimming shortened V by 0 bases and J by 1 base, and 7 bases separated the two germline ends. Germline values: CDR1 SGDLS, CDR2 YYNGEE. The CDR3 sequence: CASSVVSENTEAFF. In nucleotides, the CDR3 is TGTGCCAGCAGCGTAGTATCGGAGAACACTGAAGCTTTCTTT.

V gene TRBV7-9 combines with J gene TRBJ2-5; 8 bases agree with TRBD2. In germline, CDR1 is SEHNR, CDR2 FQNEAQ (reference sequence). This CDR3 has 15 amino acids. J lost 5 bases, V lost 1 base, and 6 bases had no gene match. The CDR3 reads CASSLGRGGLETQYF. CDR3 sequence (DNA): TGTGCCAGCAGCTTAGGACGGGGGGGCCTCGAGACCCAGTACTTC.

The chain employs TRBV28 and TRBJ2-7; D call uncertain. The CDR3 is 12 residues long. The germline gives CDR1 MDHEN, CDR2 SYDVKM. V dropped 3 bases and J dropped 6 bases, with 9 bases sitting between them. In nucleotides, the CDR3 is TGTGCCAGCAGTTTGAGAGGTCTCGAGCAGTACTTC. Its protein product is CASSLRGLEQYF.

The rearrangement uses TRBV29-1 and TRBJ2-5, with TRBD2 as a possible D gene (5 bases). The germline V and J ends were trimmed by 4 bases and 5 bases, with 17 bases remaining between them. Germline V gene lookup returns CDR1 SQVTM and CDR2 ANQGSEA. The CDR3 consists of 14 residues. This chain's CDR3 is CSVGPSMGWETQYF. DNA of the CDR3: TGCAGCGTTGGTCCTAGCATGGGGTGGGAGACCCAGTACTTC.

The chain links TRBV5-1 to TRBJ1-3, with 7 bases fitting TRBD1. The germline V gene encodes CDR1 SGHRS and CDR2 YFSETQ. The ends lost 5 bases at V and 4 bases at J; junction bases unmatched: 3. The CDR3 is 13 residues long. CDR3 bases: TGCGCCAGCAGTACGGGACAGGGAAACACCATATATTTT. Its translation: CASSTGQGNTIYF.

The CDR3 reads CASRPTGGDQPQHF. The CDR3 DNA is TGTGCCAGCAGGCCCACAGGAGGAGATCAGCCCCAGCATTTT. This chain joins TRBV6-1 and TRBJ1-5, with D possibly matching TRBD1 (5 bases). The germline V and J ends were trimmed by 6 bases and 5 bases, with 14 bases remaining between them. The CDR3 has 14 residues. Germline V gene data show CDR1 as MNHNS and CDR2 as SASEGT.

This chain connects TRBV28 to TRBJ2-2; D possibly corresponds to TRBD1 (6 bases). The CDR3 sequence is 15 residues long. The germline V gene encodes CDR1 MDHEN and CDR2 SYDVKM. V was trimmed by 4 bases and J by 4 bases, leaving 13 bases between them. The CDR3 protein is CASSSTGPSTGELFF. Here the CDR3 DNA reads TGTGCCAGCAGTTCGACAGGACCAAGCACCGGGGAGCTGTTTTTT.